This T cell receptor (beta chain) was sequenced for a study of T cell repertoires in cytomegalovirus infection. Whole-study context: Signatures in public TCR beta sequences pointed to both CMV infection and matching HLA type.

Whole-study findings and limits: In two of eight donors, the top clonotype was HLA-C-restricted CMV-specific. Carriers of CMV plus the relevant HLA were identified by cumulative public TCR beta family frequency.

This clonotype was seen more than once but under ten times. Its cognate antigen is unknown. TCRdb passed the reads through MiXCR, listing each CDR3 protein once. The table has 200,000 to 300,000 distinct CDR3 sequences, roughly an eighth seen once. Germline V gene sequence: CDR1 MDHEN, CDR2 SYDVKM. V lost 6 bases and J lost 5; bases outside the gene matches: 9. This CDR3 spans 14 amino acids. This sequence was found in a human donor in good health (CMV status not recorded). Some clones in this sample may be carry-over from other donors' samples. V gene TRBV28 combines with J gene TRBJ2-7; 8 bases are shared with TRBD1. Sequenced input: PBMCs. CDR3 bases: TGTGCCAGCAGGGAGAGACAGGGGAGCAACGAGCAGTACTTC. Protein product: CASRERQGSNEQYF.